These 15 T cell receptor beta chains were sequenced from one sample in a study of Ad26.COV2.S vaccination and SARS-CoV-2 variants. The treatment here: about 20 received Ad26.COV2.S at low or high dose, single or two shots; several received placebo; per-sample allocation not given. Each sample was drawn 63 days after the first injection (of vaccine or placebo). Some clones are missing from TCRdb's copy, which holds only in-frame ones; the method was immunoSEQ multiplex PCR. This table holds around 450,000 clones, approximately 92% found once. Sequencing used peripheral blood, obtained in a trial of Ad26.COV2.S vaccine versus placebo. The receptors come from a person between 18 and 65 years old who received the Ad26.COV2.S COVID-19 vaccine or a placebo.

The rearrangement joins TRBV25-1 to TRBJ1-3, with D uncertain. The CDR3 totals 11 residues. V lost 4 bases, J lost 4 bases, and 2 bases lay in between. Per germline, CDR1 MGHDK and CDR2 SYGVNS. The CDR3 nucleotides are TGTGCCAGCAGTGCCGGAAACACCATATATTTT. It yields the protein CASSAGNTIYF. The variable domain in full, completed from reference TRBV25-1 and TRBJ1-3, reads EADIYQTPRYLVIGTGKKITLECSQTMGHDKMYWYQQDPGMELHLIHYSYGVNSTEKGDLSSESTVSRIRTEHFPLTLESARPSHTSQYLCASSAGNTIYFGEGSWLTVV.

V and J are TRBV2 and TRBJ1-2; 11 nucleotides align to TRBD1. The CDR3 extends over 15 amino acids. Germline V CDR1 and CDR2: SNHLY, FYNNEI. Trimming took 5 bases from V and 8 from J; bases not matched to a gene: 10. CDR3 DNA: TGTGCCAGCAGTTCCCGGACAGGGGGCTTGAGAGGCTACACCTTC. This encodes CASSSRTGGLRGYTF.

The chain recombines TRBV30 with TRBJ2-3; D gene uncertain. CDR3 size: 14 residues. The ends were cut back, 3 bases at V and 6 bases at J, with 16 bases in the middle. Germline CDR1 GTSNPN, CDR2 SVGIG (reference sequence). CDR3 sequence reads: CAWRYSPVVDTQYF. The CDR3 DNA reads as TGTGCCTGGAGATACAGTCCGGTCGTGGATACGCAGTATTTT.

This chain uses TRBV5-1 with TRBJ1-6; D is unclear. The V gene's germline CDR1 is SGHRS and CDR2 YFSETQ. Deletions cut 5 bases from V and 7 bases from J, with 7 bases between. The CDR3 has 12 amino acids. The CDR3 DNA sequence: TGCGCCAGCAGGCTGGACAATTCACCCCTCCACTTT. It specifies CASRLDNSPLHF.

The chain couples TRBV6-6 to TRBJ2-1; D remains unclear. V shed 6 bases and J shed 9 bases, with 6 bases lying between them. This CDR3 has 10 amino acids. Germline V gene sequence: CDR1 MNHNY, CDR2 SVGAGI (reference sequence). CDR3 sequence (DNA): TGTGCCAGCAGGAGAGGTGAGCAGTTCTTC. Translation: CASRRGEQFF.

The DNA for the CDR3 is TGTGCCAGCATCGACGGGGGCGCGAATGAAAAACTGTTTTTT. Amino acid sequence: CASIDGGANEKLFF. The rearrangement uses TRBV28 and TRBJ1-4; D possibly corresponds to TRBD1 (6 bases). This CDR3 region has 14 residues. Trimming took 7 bases from V and 5 from J, leaving 14 bases between them. Germline CDR1 MDHEN, CDR2 SYDVKM.

The chain combines TRBV9 with TRBJ2-5, with D unclear. The CDR3 loop spans 14 amino acids. CDR1 is SGDLS, CDR2 YYNGEE, per germline. Trimming left V 5 bases short and J 1 base short, with 12 bases between. CDR3 nucleotides: TGTGCCAGCAGTGGTCCCTGGGGCCAAGAGACCCAGTACTTC. Translated: CASSGPWGQETQYF.

V and J are TRBV19 and TRBJ1-1; D might be TRBD1 (6 bases). Germline V gene data show CDR1 as LNHDA and CDR2 as SQIVND (reference sequence). V dropped 2 bases and J dropped 8 bases, with 9 bases sitting between them. There are 12 residues in the CDR3. CDR3 sequence (DNA): TGTGCCAGTAGTATACACGGGACAGAAGCTTTCTTT. Translated, it gives CASSIHGTEAFF.

This clone was picked up one time. The rearrangement joins TRBV7-2 to TRBJ2-5; possibly TRBD1 for D (6 bases). V shed 6 bases and J shed 5 bases, with 16 bases lying between them. The germline V gene has CDR1 SGHTA and CDR2 FQGNSA. The CDR3 consists of 14 residues. CDR3 DNA: TGTGCCAGCAGACGAGAACAGGGCCGGGAGACCCAGTACTTC. It encodes CASRREQGRETQYF.

The chain is built from TRBV15 and TRBJ2-7, with D unresolved. Germline V gives CDR1 LNHNV, CDR2 YYDKDF (reference sequence). The ends were cut back, 0 bases at V and 2 bases at J, with 5 bases in the middle. The CDR3 contains 13 residues. CDR3 residues: CATSRDLAYEQYV. In nucleotides, the CDR3 is TGTGCCACCAGCAGAGATTTGGCCTACGAGCAGTACGTC.

V and J are TRBV7-2 and TRBJ2-2, with unresolved D. Germline V gene lookup returns CDR1 SGHTA and CDR2 FQGNSA. CDR3 length: 14 residues. Trimming stripped 6 bases from V and 4 bases from J, with 12 bases between. CDR3 bases: TGTGCCAGCAGTCCCACCCTGGTCACCGGGGAGCTGTTTTTT. It translates to CASSPTLVTGELFF.

The rearrangement uses TRBV7-2 and TRBJ2-1; 8 positions match TRBD1. Germline V lookup: CDR1 SGHTA, CDR2 FQGNSA. This CDR3 has 14 residues. J was trimmed by 6 bases and V by 5 bases; bases with no gene match: 6. The CDR3 loop reads CASSKDRVGNEQFF. The CDR3 region has the DNA TGTGCCAGCAGCAAGGACAGGGTAGGCAATGAGCAGTTCTTC.

This clone was observed a handful of times. The chain employs TRBV6-2 or TRBV6-3 and TRBJ2-1; 7 bases line up with TRBD1. After removal of 6 bases from V and 1 base from J, the junction contained 6 bases not matched to a gene. The length of the CDR3 is 15 residues. From germline, CDR1 is MNHEY and CDR2 SVGEGT. CDR3 region: CASSPHRGSYNEQFF. The CDR3, as DNA: TGTGCCAGCAGCCCGCACAGGGGTTCCTACAATGAGCAGTTCTTC.

CDR3 region: CASSPWAERTEAFF. In nucleotides, the CDR3 is TGTGCCAGCTCACCATGGGCGGAGCGAACTGAAGCTTTCTTT. This chain connects TRBV18 to TRBJ1-1; D is uncertain. Germline V gives CDR1 KGHSH, CDR2 LQKENI. V gave up 2 bases and J gave up 5 bases, with 12 bases separating them. This CDR3 has 14 residues.

The CDR3 coding sequence is TGTGCCAGCAGTCCGAGAAACCAGCCCCAGCATTTT. Translation: CASSPRNQPQHF. The chain joins TRBV2 to TRBJ1-5; D is ambiguous. Between the trimmed V and J ends, which lost 5 bases and 7 bases, there was a span of 9 bases. The V gene's germline CDR1 is SNHLY and CDR2 FYNNEI. This CDR3 contains 12 residues. The full variable domain, with the rest looked up from reference TRBV2 and TRBJ1-5, is EPEVTQTPSHQVTQMGQEVILRCVPISNHLYFYWYRQILGQKVEFLVSFYNNEISEKSEIFDDQFSVERPDGSNFTLKIRSTKLEDSAMYFCASSPRNQPQHFGDGTRLSIL.